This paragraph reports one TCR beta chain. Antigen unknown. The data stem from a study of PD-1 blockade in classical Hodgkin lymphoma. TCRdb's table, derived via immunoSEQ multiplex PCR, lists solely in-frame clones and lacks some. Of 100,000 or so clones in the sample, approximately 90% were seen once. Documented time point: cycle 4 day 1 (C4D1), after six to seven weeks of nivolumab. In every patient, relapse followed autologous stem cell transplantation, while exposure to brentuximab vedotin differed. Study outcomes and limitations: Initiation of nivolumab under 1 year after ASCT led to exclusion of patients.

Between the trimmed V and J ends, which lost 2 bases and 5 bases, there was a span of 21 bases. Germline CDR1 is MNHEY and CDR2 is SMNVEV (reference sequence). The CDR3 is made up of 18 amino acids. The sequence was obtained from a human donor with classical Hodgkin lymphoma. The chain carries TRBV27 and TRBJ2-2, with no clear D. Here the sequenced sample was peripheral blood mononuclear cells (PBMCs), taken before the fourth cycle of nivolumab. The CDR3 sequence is CASSLLWSGRFPTGELFF. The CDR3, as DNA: TGTGCCAGCAGTTTACTGTGGTCCGGACGTTTCCCAACCGGGGAGCTGTTTTTT.